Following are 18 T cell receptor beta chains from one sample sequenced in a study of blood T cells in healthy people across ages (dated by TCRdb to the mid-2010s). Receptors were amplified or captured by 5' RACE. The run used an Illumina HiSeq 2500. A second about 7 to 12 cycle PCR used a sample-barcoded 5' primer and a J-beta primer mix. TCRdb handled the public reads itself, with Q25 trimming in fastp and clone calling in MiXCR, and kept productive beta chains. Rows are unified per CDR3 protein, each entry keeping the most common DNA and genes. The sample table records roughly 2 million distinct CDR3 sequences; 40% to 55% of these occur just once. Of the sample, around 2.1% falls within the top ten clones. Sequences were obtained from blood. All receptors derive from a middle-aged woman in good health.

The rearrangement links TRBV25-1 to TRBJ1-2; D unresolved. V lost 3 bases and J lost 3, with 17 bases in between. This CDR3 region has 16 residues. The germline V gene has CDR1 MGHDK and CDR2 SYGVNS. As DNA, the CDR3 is TGTGCCAGCAGTGACGAACTCGTGGTTAAGGACTATGGCTACACCTTC. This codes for CASSDELVVKDYGYTF.

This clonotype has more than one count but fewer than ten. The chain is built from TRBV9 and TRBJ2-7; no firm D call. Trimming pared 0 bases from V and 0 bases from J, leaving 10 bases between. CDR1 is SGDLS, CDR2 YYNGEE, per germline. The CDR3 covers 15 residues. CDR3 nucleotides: TGTGCCAGCAGCGTAGATACCTCAAGCTCCTACGAGCAGTACTTC. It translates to CASSVDTSSSYEQYF.

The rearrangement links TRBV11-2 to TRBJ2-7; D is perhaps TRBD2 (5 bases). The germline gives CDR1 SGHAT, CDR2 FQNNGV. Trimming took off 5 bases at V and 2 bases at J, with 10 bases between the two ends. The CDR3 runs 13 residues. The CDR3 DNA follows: TGTGCCAGCAGCACCCGACTAACCTACGAGCAGTACTTC. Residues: CASSTRLTYEQYF.

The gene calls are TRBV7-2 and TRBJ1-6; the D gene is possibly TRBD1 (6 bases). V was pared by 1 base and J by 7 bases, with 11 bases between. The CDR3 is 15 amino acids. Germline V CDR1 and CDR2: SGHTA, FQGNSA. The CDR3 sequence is CASSLGRTANSPLHF. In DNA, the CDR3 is TGTGCCAGCAGCTTAGGGAGGACAGCCAATTCACCCCTCCACTTT.

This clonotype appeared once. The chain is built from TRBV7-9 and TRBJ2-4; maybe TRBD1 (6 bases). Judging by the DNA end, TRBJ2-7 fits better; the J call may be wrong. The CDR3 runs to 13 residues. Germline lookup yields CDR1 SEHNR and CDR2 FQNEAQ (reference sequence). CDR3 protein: CASSLRTADEQYF. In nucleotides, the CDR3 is TGTGCCAGCAGCTTGAGGACAGCCGACGAGCAGTACTTC.

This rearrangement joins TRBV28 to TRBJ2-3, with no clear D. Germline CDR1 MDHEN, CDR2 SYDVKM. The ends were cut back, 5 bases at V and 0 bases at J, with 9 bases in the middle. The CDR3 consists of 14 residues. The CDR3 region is CASSAVGSTDTQYF. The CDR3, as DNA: TGTGCCAGCAGTGCCGTTGGGAGCACAGATACGCAGTATTTT.

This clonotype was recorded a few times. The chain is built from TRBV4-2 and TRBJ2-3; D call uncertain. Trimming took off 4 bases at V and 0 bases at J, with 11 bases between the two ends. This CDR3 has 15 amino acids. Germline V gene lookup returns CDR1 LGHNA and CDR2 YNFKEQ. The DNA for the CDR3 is TGTGCCAGCAGCCTTCTCCCCGGGAGCACAGATACGCAGTATTTT. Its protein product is CASSLLPGSTDTQYF.

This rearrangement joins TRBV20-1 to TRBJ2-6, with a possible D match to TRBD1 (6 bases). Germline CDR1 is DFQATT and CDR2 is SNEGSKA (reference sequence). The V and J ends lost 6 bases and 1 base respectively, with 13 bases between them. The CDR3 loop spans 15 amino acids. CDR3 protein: CSAKGQPSGANVLTF. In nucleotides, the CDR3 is TGCAGTGCGAAGGGACAACCTTCTGGGGCCAACGTCCTGACTTTC.

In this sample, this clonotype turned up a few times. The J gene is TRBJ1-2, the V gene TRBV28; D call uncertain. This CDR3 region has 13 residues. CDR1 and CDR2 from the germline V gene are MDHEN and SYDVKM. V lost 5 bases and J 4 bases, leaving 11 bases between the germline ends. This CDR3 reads CASSQGPRYGYTF. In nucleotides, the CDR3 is TGTGCCAGCAGTCAAGGACCGCGCTATGGCTACACCTTC.

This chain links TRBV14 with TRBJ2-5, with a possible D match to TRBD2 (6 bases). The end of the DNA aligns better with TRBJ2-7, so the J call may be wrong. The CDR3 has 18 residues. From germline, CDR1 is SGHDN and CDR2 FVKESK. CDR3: CASSPLGGDLDPSYEQYF. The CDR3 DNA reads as TGTGCCAGCAGCCCACTGGGGGGAGACCTAGACCCCTCCTACGAGCAGTACTTC.

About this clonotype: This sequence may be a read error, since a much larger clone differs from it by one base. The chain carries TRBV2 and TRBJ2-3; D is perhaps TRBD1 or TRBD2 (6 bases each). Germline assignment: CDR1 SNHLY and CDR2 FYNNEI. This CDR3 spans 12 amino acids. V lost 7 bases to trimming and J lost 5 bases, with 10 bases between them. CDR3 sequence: CASNGGKDTQYF. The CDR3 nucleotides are TGTGCCAGCAACGGGGGCAAAGATACGCAGTATTTT. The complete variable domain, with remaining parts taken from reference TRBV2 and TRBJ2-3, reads EPEVTQTPSHQVTQMGQEVILRCVPISNHLYFYWYRQILGQKVEFLVSFYNNEISEKSEIFDDQFSVERPDGSNFTLKIRSTKLEDSAMYFCASNGGKDTQYFGPGTRLTVL.

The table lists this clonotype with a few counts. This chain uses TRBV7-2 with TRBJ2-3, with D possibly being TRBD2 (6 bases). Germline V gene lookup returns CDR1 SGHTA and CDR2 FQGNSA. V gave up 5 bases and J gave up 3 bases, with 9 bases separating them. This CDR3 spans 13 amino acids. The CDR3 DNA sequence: TGTGCCAGCAGCATTAGCGGTACAGATACGCAGTATTTT. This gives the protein CASSISGTDTQYF.

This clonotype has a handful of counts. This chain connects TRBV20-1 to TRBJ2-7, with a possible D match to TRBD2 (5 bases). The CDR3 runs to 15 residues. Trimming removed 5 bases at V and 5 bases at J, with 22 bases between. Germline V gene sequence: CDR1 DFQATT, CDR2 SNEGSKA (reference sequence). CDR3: CSAPDQDNWRNEQYF. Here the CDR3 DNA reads TGCAGTGCTCCCGACCAAGACAACTGGAGGAACGAGCAGTACTTC.

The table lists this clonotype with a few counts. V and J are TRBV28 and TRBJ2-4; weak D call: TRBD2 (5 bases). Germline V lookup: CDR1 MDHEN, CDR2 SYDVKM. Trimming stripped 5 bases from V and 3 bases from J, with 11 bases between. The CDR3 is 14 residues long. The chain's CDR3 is CASSTRKGKNIQYF. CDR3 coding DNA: TGTGCCAGCAGTACTAGAAAAGGCAAAAACATTCAGTACTTC.

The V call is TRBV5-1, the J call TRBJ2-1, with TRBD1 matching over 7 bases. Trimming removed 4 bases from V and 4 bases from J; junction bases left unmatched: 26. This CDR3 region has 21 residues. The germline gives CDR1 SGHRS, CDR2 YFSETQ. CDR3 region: CASSDPLNRPLGTDIYNEQFF. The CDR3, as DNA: TGCGCCAGCAGCGACCCTCTCAACCGTCCCCTCGGGACAGACATATACAATGAGCAGTTCTTC.

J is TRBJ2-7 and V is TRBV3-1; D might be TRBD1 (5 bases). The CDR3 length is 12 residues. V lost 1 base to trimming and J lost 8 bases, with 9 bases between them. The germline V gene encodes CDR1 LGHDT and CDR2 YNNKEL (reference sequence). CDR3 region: CASSQADSQQYF. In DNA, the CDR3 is TGTGCCAGCAGCCAAGCTGACAGTCAGCAGTACTTC.

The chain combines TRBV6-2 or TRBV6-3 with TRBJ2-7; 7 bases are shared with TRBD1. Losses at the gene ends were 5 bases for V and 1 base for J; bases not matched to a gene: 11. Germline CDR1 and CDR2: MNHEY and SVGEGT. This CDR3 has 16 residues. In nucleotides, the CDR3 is TGTGCCAGCAGTCGGCCCCGACAGGGTGGATCCTACGAGCAGTACTTC. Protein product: CASSRPRQGGSYEQYF.

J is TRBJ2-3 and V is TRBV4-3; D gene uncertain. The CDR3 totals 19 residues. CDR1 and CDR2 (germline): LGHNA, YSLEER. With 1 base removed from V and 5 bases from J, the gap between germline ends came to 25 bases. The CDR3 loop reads CASSQGSHPLEVVRDTQYF. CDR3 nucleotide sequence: TGCGCCAGCAGCCAAGGTTCCCATCCCCTCGAGGTGGTTCGAGATACGCAGTATTTT.